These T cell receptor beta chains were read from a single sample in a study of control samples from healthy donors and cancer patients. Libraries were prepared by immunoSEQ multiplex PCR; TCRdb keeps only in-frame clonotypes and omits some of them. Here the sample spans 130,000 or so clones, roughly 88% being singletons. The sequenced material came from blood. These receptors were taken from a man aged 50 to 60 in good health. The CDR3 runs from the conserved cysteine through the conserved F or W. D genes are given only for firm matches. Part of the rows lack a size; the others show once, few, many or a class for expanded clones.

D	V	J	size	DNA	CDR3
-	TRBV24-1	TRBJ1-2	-	TGTGCCACCAGTGATTTTGACAGCATCTATGGCTACACCTTC	CATSDFDSIYGYTF
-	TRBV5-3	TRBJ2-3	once	TGTGCCAGAAGCTGTCTAGGGTTAGATACGCAGTATTTT	CARSCLGLDTQYF
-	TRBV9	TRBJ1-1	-	TGTGCCAGCAGCGTAGTAGTAGGGGGAGTTAGCGAAGCTTTCTTT	CASSVVVGGVSEAFF
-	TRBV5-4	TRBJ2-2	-	TGTGCCAGCAGCTTGGGGGGCGGCATCGGGGAGCTGTTTTTT	CASSLGGGIGELFF
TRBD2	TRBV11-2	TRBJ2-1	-	TGTGCCAGCAGCTTAGTGGGGTTGATGGGCGGGAGCTCCTACAATGAGCAGTTCTTC	CASSLVGLMGGSSYNEQFF
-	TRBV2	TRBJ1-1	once	TGTGCCAGCACGGGTAATGAAGCTTTCTTT	CASTGNEAFF
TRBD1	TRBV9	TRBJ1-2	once	TGTGCCAGCAGCGTAGCTGACAGGGGGCTCTATGGCTACACCTTC	CASSVADRGLYGYTF
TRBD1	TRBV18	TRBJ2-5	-	TGTGCCAGCTCAAAGGGACAGGAGCAAGAGACCCAGTACTTC	CASSKGQEQETQYF
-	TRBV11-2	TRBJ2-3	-	TGTGCCAGCAGCACACAGGTTACAGATACGCAGTATTTT	CASSTQVTDTQYF
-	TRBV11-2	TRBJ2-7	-	TGTGCCAGCAGCTTAGGGAGGGGGCGAAACGAGCAGTACTTC	CASSLGRGRNEQYF
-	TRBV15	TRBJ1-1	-	TGTGCCACCAGCAGAGGGGGCAGCAACACTGAAGCTTTCTTT	CATSRGGSNTEAFF
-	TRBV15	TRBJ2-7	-	TGTGCCACCAGCAGAGACAGGGGTCCCTACGAGCAGTACTTC	CATSRDRGPYEQYF
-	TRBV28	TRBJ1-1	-	TGTGCCAGCAAACCTAGAAGTCGGAGGGGTGAAGCTTTCTTT	CASKPRSRRGEAFF
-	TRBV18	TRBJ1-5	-	TGTGCCAGCTCAGCCGTTTGGGGCCAGCCCCAGCATTTT	CASSAVWGQPQHF
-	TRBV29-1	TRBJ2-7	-	TGCAGCCATAAAGGAGTTTCTTACGAGCAGTACTTC	CSHKGVSYEQYF
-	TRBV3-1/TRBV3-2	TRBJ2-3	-	TGTGCCAGCAGCCAAGTTCTAGGGCTTTTCGGCACAGATACGCAGTATTTT	CASSQVLGLFGTDTQYF
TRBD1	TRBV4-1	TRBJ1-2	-	TGCGCCAGCAGCCAGTCGACAGGGCTCTATGGCTACACCTTC	CASSQSTGLYGYTF
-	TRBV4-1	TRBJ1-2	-	TGCGCCAGCAGCCAAGCGACAGGCTATGGCTACACCTTC	CASSQATGYGYTF
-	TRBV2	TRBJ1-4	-	TGTGCCAGCAGTGAAGCTGGGGATGCAACTAATGAAAAACTGTTTTTT	CASSEAGDATNEKLFF
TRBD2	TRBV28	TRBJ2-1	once	TGTGCCAGCAGTTCACCTAGCGGGGGGGCTGTAAATGAGCAGTTCTTC	CASSSPSGGAVNEQFF
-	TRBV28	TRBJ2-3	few	TGTGCCAGCAGTTCGGCAACCCTCGTGGATACGCAGTATTTT	CASSSATLVDTQYF
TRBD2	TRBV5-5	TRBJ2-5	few	TGTGCCAGCAGCCCCTGGGCTAGCGGTATAGGGACCCAGTACTTC	CASSPWASGIGTQYF
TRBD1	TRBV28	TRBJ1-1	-	TGTGCCAGCAGTTTTAACAGGGGGCTCACTGAAGCTTTCTTT	CASSFNRGLTEAFF
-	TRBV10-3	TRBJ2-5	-	TGTGCCACGACAGATCAAGAGACCCAGTACTTC	CATTDQETQYF
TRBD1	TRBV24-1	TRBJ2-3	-	TGTGCCACCAGTGATTCGACAGGGTCTAGCACAGATACGCAGTATTTT	CATSDSTGSSTDTQYF
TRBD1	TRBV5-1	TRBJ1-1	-	TGCGCCAGCAGCTTTGAGGGGGCCAGAACTGAAGCTTTCTTT	CASSFEGARTEAFF
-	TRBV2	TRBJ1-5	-	TGTGCCAGCAACCGAGGCAGGTGGGAACGTGCTAATCAGCCCCAGCATTTT	CASNRGRWERANQPQHF
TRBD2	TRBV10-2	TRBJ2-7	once	TGCGCCAGCAGTGAAAGACTGAGGACTAGCGGGGGGACCCAAGCCTACGAGCAGTACTTC	CASSERLRTSGGTQAYEQYF
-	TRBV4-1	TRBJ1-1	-	TGCGCCAGCAGCCCCCTACAGGGTAGGGGCACTGAAGCTTTCTTT	CASSPLQGRGTEAFF
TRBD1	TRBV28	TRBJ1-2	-	TGTGCCAGCAGCCCACATGACAGGGGGCCTGGCTACACCTTC	CASSPHDRGPGYTF
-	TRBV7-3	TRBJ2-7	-	TGTGCCAGCAGCTCTGGGGGGGCCTCCTACGAGCAGTACTTC	CASSSGGASYEQYF
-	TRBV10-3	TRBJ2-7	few	TGTGCCATCAGTGGAAAAGGGGGTTCGTACGAGCAGTACTTC	CAISGKGGSYEQYF
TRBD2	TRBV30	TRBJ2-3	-	TGTGCCTCTACGGGACTAATGACAGATACGCAGTATTTT	CASTGLMTDTQYF
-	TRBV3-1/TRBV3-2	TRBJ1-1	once	TGTGCCAGCAGCCAAGTTCAGGGGAACACTGAAGCTTTCTTT	CASSQVQGNTEAFF
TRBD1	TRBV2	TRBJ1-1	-	TGTGCCAGGGGACAGGGTGTAACTGAAGCTTTCTTT	CARGQGVTEAFF
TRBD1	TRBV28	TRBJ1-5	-	TGTGCCAGCTACCAAGGACAGGACAATCAGCCCCAGCATTTT	CASYQGQDNQPQHF
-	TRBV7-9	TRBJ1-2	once	TGTGCCAGCAGCTTAGAACACGGAGTAGATGGCTACACCTTC	CASSLEHGVDGYTF
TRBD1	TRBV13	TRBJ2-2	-	TGTGCCAGCAGTGGCGCCGGGGGACAGGGGAACACCGGGGAGCTGTTTTTT	CASSGAGGQGNTGELFF
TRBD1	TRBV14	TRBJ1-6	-	TGTGCCAGCAGCCAAGTCGCAGGGGGCTCCTATAATTCACCCCTCCACTTT	CASSQVAGGSYNSPLHF
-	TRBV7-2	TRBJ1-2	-	TGTGCCAGCAGCTTGGGTCCGACAGGACCTTCTAACTATGGCTACACCTTC	CASSLGPTGPSNYGYTF
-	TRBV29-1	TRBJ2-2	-	TGCAGCGGAGGACCGACAGATGAGTCCGGGGAGCTGTTTTTT	CSGGPTDESGELFF
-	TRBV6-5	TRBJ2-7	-	TGTGCCAGCAGTCGTATGCAGCAGTACTTC	CASSRMQQYF
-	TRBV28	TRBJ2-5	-	TGTGCCAGCAGTTACCCCTCCGTGGAGACCCAGTACTTC	CASSYPSVETQYF
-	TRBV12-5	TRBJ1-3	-	TGTGCTAGTGGTTCCTCGACGGAAGCTGGAAACACCATATATTTT	CASGSSTEAGNTIYF
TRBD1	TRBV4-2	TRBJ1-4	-	TGTGCCAGCAGTCAAGGGGGCGCAACTAATGAAAAACTGTTTTTT	CASSQGGATNEKLFF
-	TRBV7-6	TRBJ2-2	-	TGTGCCAGCAGCCCCCCGGGGGCTACCGGGGAGCTGTTTTTT	CASSPPGATGELFF
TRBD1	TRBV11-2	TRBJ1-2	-	TGTGCCAGCTGGACAGGGAACTATGGCTACACCTTC	CASWTGNYGYTF
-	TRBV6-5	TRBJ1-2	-	TGTGCCAGCAGACAGGACAGCCTCTATGGCTACACCTTC	CASRQDSLYGYTF
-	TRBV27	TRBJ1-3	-	TGTGCCAGCAGCCTCGGACTGAACTCTGGAAACACCATATATTTT	CASSLGLNSGNTIYF
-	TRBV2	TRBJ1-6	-	TGTGCCAGCAGTGAAACAAGACCTACTAATTCACCCCTCCACTTT	CASSETRPTNSPLHF
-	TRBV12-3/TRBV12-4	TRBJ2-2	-	TGTGCCAGCCGGGTGGGCGCCGGGGAGCTGTTTTTT	CASRVGAGELFF
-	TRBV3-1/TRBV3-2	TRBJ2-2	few	TGTGCCAGCAGCCAAGTTCGTCAGGTCGCGAACACCGGGGAGCTGTTTTTT	CASSQVRQVANTGELFF
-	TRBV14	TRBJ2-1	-	TGTGCCAGCAGCCAAGATCGACGAATTACCTCATACAATGAGCAGTTCTTC	CASSQDRRITSYNEQFF
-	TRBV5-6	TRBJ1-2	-	TGTGCCAGCAGCTTTTACAGGGCCTATGGCTACACCTTC	CASSFYRAYGYTF
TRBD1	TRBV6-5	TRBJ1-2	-	TGTGCCAGCAGTCCCCGGAGGGGACAGGGATGCGGCTACACCTTC	CASSPRRGQGCGYTF
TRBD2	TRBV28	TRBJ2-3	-	TGTGCCATTTTAGGCGGGGGACGTCCAGATACGCAGTATTTT	CAILGGGRPDTQYF
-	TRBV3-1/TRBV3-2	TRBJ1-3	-	TGTGCCAGCAGCCAAAATCTTTACACGGGGGGCTCTGGAAACACCATATATTTT	CASSQNLYTGGSGNTIYF
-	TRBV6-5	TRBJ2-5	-	TGTGCCAGCAGTTTCAGGGTCTTTCAGACCCAGTACTTC	CASSFRVFQTQYF
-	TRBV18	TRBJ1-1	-	TGTGCCAGCTCACCACCGGTCGGCCAGGGCAACACTGAAGCTTTCTTT	CASSPPVGQGNTEAFF
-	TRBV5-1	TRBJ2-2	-	TGCGCCAGTACAGGGACAAAGCAATCTCTGGGACACCTGAACACCGGGGAGCTGTTTTTT	CASTGTKQSLGHLNTGELFF